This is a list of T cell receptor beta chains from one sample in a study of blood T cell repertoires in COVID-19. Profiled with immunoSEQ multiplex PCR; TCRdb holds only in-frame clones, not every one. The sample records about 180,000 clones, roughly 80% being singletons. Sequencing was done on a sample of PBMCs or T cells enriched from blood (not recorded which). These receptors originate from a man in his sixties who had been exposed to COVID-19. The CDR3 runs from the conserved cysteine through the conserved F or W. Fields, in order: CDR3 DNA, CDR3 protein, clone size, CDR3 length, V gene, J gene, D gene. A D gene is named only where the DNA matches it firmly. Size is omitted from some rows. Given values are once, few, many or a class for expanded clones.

CDR3 DNA: TGTGCCAGCAGCCCCGTCTGGATAGCGGGGGACACCGGGGAGCTGTTTTTT
CDR3 protein: CASSPVWIAGDTGELFF
clone size: -
CDR3 length: 17
V gene: TRBV9
J gene: TRBJ2-2
D gene: TRBD2

CDR3 DNA: TGTGCCAGTAGTATAGCCGGGACAGGGACTACCTATGGCTACACCTTC
CDR3 protein: CASSIAGTGTTYGYTF
clone size: -
CDR3 length: 16
V gene: TRBV19
J gene: TRBJ1-2
D gene: TRBD1

CDR3 DNA: TGTGCCAGCAGTTTATCGCGAACTAGCGGCAACCAAGAGACCCAGTACTTC
CDR3 protein: CASSLSRTSGNQETQYF
clone size: -
CDR3 length: 17
V gene: TRBV27
J gene: TRBJ2-5
D gene: TRBD2

CDR3 DNA: TGTGCCAGCTCCCCTGGGGGGGGAGGCACCGGGGAGCTGTTTTTT
CDR3 protein: CASSPGGGGTGELFF
clone size: -
CDR3 length: 15
V gene: TRBV28
J gene: TRBJ2-2
D gene: TRBD2

CDR3 DNA: TGTGCCAGCAGTGCACAGGGAAGGGGACCCGGGGAGCTGTTTTTT
CDR3 protein: CASSAQGRGPGELFF
clone size: few
CDR3 length: 15
V gene: TRBV2
J gene: TRBJ2-2
D gene: -

CDR3 DNA: TGTGCCTGGAGTGTGGGAGTCCTACGGGTGAACACTGAAGCTTTCTTT
CDR3 protein: CAWSVGVLRVNTEAFF
clone size: few
CDR3 length: 16
V gene: TRBV30
J gene: TRBJ1-1
D gene: -

CDR3 DNA: TGTGCCAGCAGCGTAGAGGCTAGCGGGATCTACGAGCAGTACTTC
CDR3 protein: CASSVEASGIYEQYF
clone size: -
CDR3 length: 15
V gene: TRBV9
J gene: TRBJ2-7
D gene: TRBD2

CDR3 DNA: TGTGCCAGCACCGAGTGGTCCGGCAGGGCTCATGGCTACACCTTC
CDR3 protein: CASTEWSGRAHGYTF
clone size: once
CDR3 length: 15
V gene: TRBV6-6
J gene: TRBJ1-2
D gene: -

CDR3 DNA: TGTGCCAGCAGCTTAATGAGTAGCGGCCTCACCGGGGAGCTGTTTTTT
CDR3 protein: CASSLMSSGLTGELFF
clone size: few
CDR3 length: 16
V gene: TRBV7-3
J gene: TRBJ2-2
D gene: -

CDR3 DNA: TGTGCCAGCAGTTCCCCGGGACAGGGAAAAGCTTTCTTT
CDR3 protein: CASSSPGQGKAFF
clone size: few
CDR3 length: 13
V gene: TRBV6-5
J gene: TRBJ1-1
D gene: TRBD1

CDR3 DNA: TGTGCCAGCAGCTTGGCCCTAGGCTCCTACAATGAGCAGTTCTTC
CDR3 protein: CASSLALGSYNEQFF
clone size: -
CDR3 length: 15
V gene: TRBV5-6
J gene: TRBJ2-1
D gene: -

CDR3 DNA: TGTGCCAGCTCACTTTCGACAGGGCCCGAGCAGTACTTC
CDR3 protein: CASSLSTGPEQYF
clone size: once
CDR3 length: 13
V gene: TRBV18
J gene: TRBJ2-7
D gene: TRBD1

CDR3 DNA: TGTGCCAGCAGCTCTAGTCATGGGACTGCAACTAATGAAAAACTGTTTTTT
CDR3 protein: CASSSSHGTATNEKLFF
clone size: -
CDR3 length: 17
V gene: TRBV7-8
J gene: TRBJ1-4
D gene: -

CDR3 DNA: TGTGCCAGCAGCGTAGGAGGGCCTTTAAGCGCTGAAGCTTTCTTT
CDR3 protein: CASSVGGPLSAEAFF
clone size: -
CDR3 length: 15
V gene: TRBV9
J gene: TRBJ1-1
D gene: -

CDR3 DNA: TGTGCCTGGAGTGTGGGAGGGATCTATAATTCACCCCTCCACTTT
CDR3 protein: CAWSVGGIYNSPLHF
clone size: -
CDR3 length: 15
V gene: TRBV30
J gene: TRBJ1-6
D gene: -

CDR3 DNA: TGTGCCAGCGTAACAGGGGCCCTCTACGAGCAGTACTTC
CDR3 protein: CASVTGALYEQYF
clone size: -
CDR3 length: 13
V gene: TRBV2
J gene: TRBJ2-7
D gene: TRBD1

CDR3 DNA: TGTGCCATCAGGAGGACTAGCGGGAGCAATGAGCAGTTCTTC
CDR3 protein: CAIRRTSGSNEQFF
clone size: -
CDR3 length: 14
V gene: TRBV10-3
J gene: TRBJ2-1
D gene: TRBD2

CDR3 DNA: TGTGCCAGCAGTTTGGGTTCAGGCAGCCGGAACACTGAAGCTTTCTTT
CDR3 protein: CASSLGSGSRNTEAFF
clone size: -
CDR3 length: 16
V gene: TRBV27
J gene: TRBJ1-1
D gene: -

CDR3 DNA: TGTGCCACCAGCAGAGATCGGGGCGGGGCCCCCCTCCACTTT
CDR3 protein: CATSRDRGGAPLHF
clone size: -
CDR3 length: 14
V gene: TRBV15
J gene: TRBJ1-6
D gene: -

CDR3 DNA: TGTGCCACCAGTGATTTGGGTAGCGGAGACAATGAGCAGTTCTTC
CDR3 protein: CATSDLGSGDNEQFF
clone size: -
CDR3 length: 15
V gene: TRBV24-1
J gene: TRBJ2-1
D gene: -

CDR3 DNA: TGTGCCTGGAGTGTACTAGGAGCAGATACGCAGTATTTT
CDR3 protein: CAWSVLGADTQYF
clone size: -
CDR3 length: 13
V gene: TRBV30
J gene: TRBJ2-3
D gene: -

CDR3 DNA: TGCGCCAGCAGAAGAGACAGGGGCGATGCGGAGCCCCAGCATTTT
CDR3 protein: CASRRDRGDAEPQHF
clone size: -
CDR3 length: 15
V gene: TRBV10-1
J gene: TRBJ1-5
D gene: TRBD1

CDR3 DNA: TGCGCCAGCAGTGATGGGGTAGCGAGAACAGATACGCAGTATTTT
CDR3 protein: CASSDGVARTDTQYF
clone size: -
CDR3 length: 15
V gene: TRBV10-1
J gene: TRBJ2-3
D gene: -

CDR3 DNA: TGCGCCAGCAGCTTGCTACGACAGAACTACGAGCAGTACTTC
CDR3 protein: CASSLLRQNYEQYF
clone size: -
CDR3 length: 14
V gene: TRBV5-1
J gene: TRBJ2-7
D gene: -

CDR3 DNA: TGTGCCAGCAACCAGGGCAGGGGCAGTACTGAAGCTTTCTTT
CDR3 protein: CASNQGRGSTEAFF
clone size: -
CDR3 length: 14
V gene: TRBV18
J gene: TRBJ1-1
D gene: -

CDR3 DNA: TGTGCCAGCAGTCAACTTCAGGGGGCTGAAGCTTTCTTT
CDR3 protein: CASSQLQGAEAFF
clone size: -
CDR3 length: 13
V gene: TRBV3-1/TRBV3-2
J gene: TRBJ1-1
D gene: TRBD1

CDR3 DNA: TGTGCCAGCCGCGGGGGGTCAGGGGACTATGGCTACACCTTC
CDR3 protein: CASRGGSGDYGYTF
clone size: -
CDR3 length: 14
V gene: TRBV6-5
J gene: TRBJ1-2
D gene: -

CDR3 DNA: TGTGCCAGCAGCCCCGACGGGAAACGAGGCCCAGATACGCAGTATTTT
CDR3 protein: CASSPDGKRGPDTQYF
clone size: -
CDR3 length: 16
V gene: TRBV4-2
J gene: TRBJ2-3
D gene: -

CDR3 DNA: TGTGCCACCCGGGACAGGGGCGGCGGGGAGCTGTTTTTT
CDR3 protein: CATRDRGGGELFF
clone size: -
CDR3 length: 13
V gene: TRBV19
J gene: TRBJ2-2
D gene: TRBD1

CDR3 DNA: TGTGCCACCAGTGACCCCGGACAGAACACTGAAGCTTTCTTT
CDR3 protein: CATSDPGQNTEAFF
clone size: -
CDR3 length: 14
V gene: TRBV24-1
J gene: TRBJ1-1
D gene: -

CDR3 DNA: TGTGCCAGCAGCTTATTCCCTTCCCGGACGGACTATTCTGGCTACACCTTC
CDR3 protein: CASSLFPSRTDYSGYTF
clone size: -
CDR3 length: 17
V gene: TRBV11-2
J gene: TRBJ1-2
D gene: -

CDR3 DNA: TGTGCCAGCAGTGCTCTTGCAGGCGGTGGACTTGGGGAGACCCAGTACTTC
CDR3 protein: CASSALAGGGLGETQYF
clone size: -
CDR3 length: 17
V gene: TRBV6-1
J gene: TRBJ2-5
D gene: -

CDR3 DNA: TGTGCCAGCAGCTTGAAGGAGATTGGTGAAAAACTGTTTTTT
CDR3 protein: CASSLKEIGEKLFF
clone size: -
CDR3 length: 14
V gene: TRBV5-4
J gene: TRBJ1-4
D gene: -

CDR3 DNA: TGTGCCAGCAGCTTAACGTCAGCGGGGTATGGCTACACCTTC
CDR3 protein: CASSLTSAGYGYTF
clone size: once
CDR3 length: 14
V gene: TRBV7-3
J gene: TRBJ1-2
D gene: -

CDR3 DNA: TGCAGCGTCTCGGGACAGGGGACTCAGCCCCAGCATTTT
CDR3 protein: CSVSGQGTQPQHF
clone size: -
CDR3 length: 13
V gene: TRBV29-1
J gene: TRBJ1-5
D gene: TRBD1

CDR3 DNA: TGTGCCAGCAGTGAAGCGCTGGGTCAGGGCGTAGAGACCCAGTACTTC
CDR3 protein: CASSEALGQGVETQYF
clone size: -
CDR3 length: 16
V gene: TRBV6-1
J gene: TRBJ2-5
D gene: -

CDR3 DNA: TGTGCCAGCCGACTAGCGGAAGAGACCCAGTACTTC
CDR3 protein: CASRLAEETQYF
clone size: once
CDR3 length: 12
V gene: TRBV12-3/TRBV12-4
J gene: TRBJ2-5
D gene: TRBD2

CDR3 DNA: TGTGCCAGCAGTGAAACAGGGATGGAGGGGGAGCTGTTTTTT
CDR3 protein: CASSETGMEGELFF
clone size: -
CDR3 length: 14
V gene: TRBV2
J gene: TRBJ2-2
D gene: -

CDR3 DNA: TGCGCCAGCAGCCCTTCAGCGGGAGGGCCTCGGGAGACCCAGTACTTC
CDR3 protein: CASSPSAGGPRETQYF
clone size: -
CDR3 length: 16
V gene: TRBV4-3
J gene: TRBJ2-5
D gene: TRBD2

CDR3 DNA: TGTGCCAGCAGCTACGGACAGGGGGCTGCCACTGAAGCTTTCTTT
CDR3 protein: CASSYGQGAATEAFF
clone size: -
CDR3 length: 15
V gene: TRBV14
J gene: TRBJ1-1
D gene: TRBD1

CDR3 DNA: TGTGCCAGCAGCCAAAACGGTCTCTACACTGAAGCTTTCTTT
CDR3 protein: CASSQNGLYTEAFF
clone size: -
CDR3 length: 14
V gene: TRBV3-1/TRBV3-2
J gene: TRBJ1-1
D gene: -

CDR3 DNA: TGTGCCAGCAGCGTACTAGGGACACCCACCTACAATGAGCAGTTCTTC
CDR3 protein: CASSVLGTPTYNEQFF
clone size: -
CDR3 length: 16
V gene: TRBV11-2
J gene: TRBJ2-1
D gene: -

CDR3 DNA: TGTGCCTCCAAACGGGACAGGGTGGAATCACCCCTCCACTTT
CDR3 protein: CASKRDRVESPLHF
clone size: -
CDR3 length: 14
V gene: TRBV30
J gene: TRBJ1-6
D gene: TRBD1

CDR3 DNA: TGTGCCACCAGCAGACCGACTCAGACAGGGGGCCGGGGTCAGCCCCAGCATTTT
CDR3 protein: CATSRPTQTGGRGQPQHF
clone size: -
CDR3 length: 18
V gene: TRBV15
J gene: TRBJ1-5
D gene: TRBD1

CDR3 DNA: TGTGCCAGCAGTGATCCCCCGACAGGGAACTATGGCTACACCTTC
CDR3 protein: CASSDPPTGNYGYTF
clone size: -
CDR3 length: 15
V gene: TRBV2
J gene: TRBJ1-2
D gene: TRBD1

CDR3 DNA: TGTGCCAGCAGTCCCCCCGGGACATCGTATGGCTACACCTTC
CDR3 protein: CASSPPGTSYGYTF
clone size: -
CDR3 length: 14
V gene: TRBV6-5
J gene: TRBJ1-2
D gene: -

CDR3 DNA: TGTGCCAGCAGCGGTCCGGGGGACTTTAACAGGGGTACGCAGTATTTT
CDR3 protein: CASSGPGDFNRGTQYF
clone size: few
CDR3 length: 16
V gene: TRBV3-1/TRBV3-2
J gene: TRBJ2-3
D gene: -

CDR3 DNA: TGTGCCAGCAGCGTAGGGACAGACTACGCAAGGGGAAACACCATATATTTT
CDR3 protein: CASSVGTDYARGNTIYF
clone size: -
CDR3 length: 17
V gene: TRBV5-6
J gene: TRBJ1-3
D gene: TRBD1

CDR3 DNA: TGCAGTGACCAGACAACTACTGAAGCTTTCTTT
CDR3 protein: CSDQTTTEAFF
clone size: -
CDR3 length: 11
V gene: TRBV20-1
J gene: TRBJ1-1
D gene: -

CDR3 DNA: TGCGCCAGCAGCTTGGAGCTAGCTGCGGGAGCCATCACAGATACGCAGTATTTT
CDR3 protein: CASSLELAAGAITDTQYF
clone size: -
CDR3 length: 18
V gene: TRBV5-1
J gene: TRBJ2-3
D gene: TRBD2

CDR3 DNA: TGTGCCAGCAGCGTAGGTGGGACTAGCGGGATTGAGACCCAGTACTTC
CDR3 protein: CASSVGGTSGIETQYF
clone size: once
CDR3 length: 16
V gene: TRBV9
J gene: TRBJ2-5
D gene: TRBD2

CDR3 DNA: TGTGCCAGCAGCCCGTTAGGTGGGCGGGAGCAGTATTTT
CDR3 protein: CASSPLGGREQYF
clone size: -
CDR3 length: 13
V gene: TRBV13
J gene: TRBJ2-3
D gene: -

CDR3 DNA: TGTGCCAGCAGCTCAAAGCCCCTTGGGCCCCAGCATTTT
CDR3 protein: CASSSKPLGPQHF
clone size: -
CDR3 length: 13
V gene: TRBV3-1/TRBV3-2
J gene: TRBJ1-5
D gene: -

CDR3 DNA: TGTGCCACCAGGGGGAGACCCGGGACAGGGTCGAGCTCCTACAATGAGCAGTTCTTC
CDR3 protein: CATRGRPGTGSSSYNEQFF
clone size: -
CDR3 length: 19
V gene: TRBV15
J gene: TRBJ2-1
D gene: TRBD1

CDR3 DNA: TGTGCCAGCCGGCGCAGTGGGACTAGCGGGAGCTCCTACAATGAGCAGTTCTTC
CDR3 protein: CASRRSGTSGSSYNEQFF
clone size: -
CDR3 length: 18
V gene: TRBV7-2
J gene: TRBJ2-1
D gene: TRBD2

CDR3 DNA: TGTGCCTGGAAGACAGGGGGCCGCTCTGGAAACACCATATATTTT
CDR3 protein: CAWKTGGRSGNTIYF
clone size: once
CDR3 length: 15
V gene: TRBV30
J gene: TRBJ1-3
D gene: TRBD1

CDR3 DNA: TGTGCCAGCAGCCATTTGCAGCTAGCGGGAGCGGTTGAGCAGTTCTTC
CDR3 protein: CASSHLQLAGAVEQFF
clone size: -
CDR3 length: 16
V gene: TRBV3-1/TRBV3-2
J gene: TRBJ2-1
D gene: TRBD2

CDR3 DNA: TGTGCCAGCAGCCCAGGGACAGGCATGAACACTGAAGCTTTCTTT
CDR3 protein: CASSPGTGMNTEAFF
clone size: few
CDR3 length: 15
V gene: TRBV7-2
J gene: TRBJ1-1
D gene: TRBD1

CDR3 DNA: TGTGCCAGCAGCTTAGGTAGCACTAGCGGCCTCAATGAGCAGTTCTTC
CDR3 protein: CASSLGSTSGLNEQFF
clone size: -
CDR3 length: 16
V gene: TRBV5-4
J gene: TRBJ2-1
D gene: TRBD2

CDR3 DNA: TGTGCCAGCAGCTTAATTGCCAGTGTCTCCTATAATTCACCCCTCCACTTT
CDR3 protein: CASSLIASVSYNSPLHF
clone size: -
CDR3 length: 17
V gene: TRBV7-9
J gene: TRBJ1-6
D gene: -